This T cell receptor beta chain was identified in a study of blood T cell repertoires in COVID-19. This CDR3 has 18 residues. Germline V gives CDR1 SGHTA, CDR2 FQGNSA. V gave up 5 bases and J gave up 0 bases, with 23 bases separating them. Enrolled through a virtual design, the participants were between roughly 18 and 90 years of age and came from under 30 US areas. For recovered donors of Cohort 3, there were two negative PCRs, clearance, or symptom resolution. Assay: immunoSEQ multiplex PCR; the TCRdb copy retains only in-frame clones and omits some. The sample yields more than 200,000 clones, more than 85% seen once.

This receptor was obtained from a woman between 50 and 59 years old who had recovered from COVID-19. This sequence joins TRBV7-2 and TRBJ2-7; perhaps TRBD2 as D (6 bases). The sample taken for sequencing was PBMCs or T cells enriched from blood (not recorded which). DNA for the CDR3: TGTGCCAGCAGCATCAGCCCTCCCAGGGCGGGGAGCTCCTACGAGCAGTACTTC. Translated, it gives CASSISPPRAGSSYEQYF.